The present T cell receptor (beta chain) was sequenced within a study of blood T cells in healthy people across ages. Trimming took 5 bases from V and 11 from J, leaving 27 bases between them. Germline assignment: CDR1 SQVTM and CDR2 ANQGSEA. The CDR3 length is 15 residues. A J-beta primer mix and a sample-barcoded 5' primer were used in a second PCR of about 6 to 12 cycles. TCRdb used MiXCR to reprocess the 5' RACE reads, holding one entry per CDR3 protein. The table has about 1.7 million distinct CDR3 sequences, about 28% seen once; the top ten hold roughly 8.2%. The sample was blood. This sequence was found in a woman in her twenties or thirties in good health. V and J are TRBV29-1 and TRBJ2-5; D unclear. CDR3 protein: CSVSPAQLGFYEQYF. The DNA of the CDR3 is TGCAGCGTTTCCCCGGCCCAGCTTGGGTTCTATGAGCAGTACTTC.